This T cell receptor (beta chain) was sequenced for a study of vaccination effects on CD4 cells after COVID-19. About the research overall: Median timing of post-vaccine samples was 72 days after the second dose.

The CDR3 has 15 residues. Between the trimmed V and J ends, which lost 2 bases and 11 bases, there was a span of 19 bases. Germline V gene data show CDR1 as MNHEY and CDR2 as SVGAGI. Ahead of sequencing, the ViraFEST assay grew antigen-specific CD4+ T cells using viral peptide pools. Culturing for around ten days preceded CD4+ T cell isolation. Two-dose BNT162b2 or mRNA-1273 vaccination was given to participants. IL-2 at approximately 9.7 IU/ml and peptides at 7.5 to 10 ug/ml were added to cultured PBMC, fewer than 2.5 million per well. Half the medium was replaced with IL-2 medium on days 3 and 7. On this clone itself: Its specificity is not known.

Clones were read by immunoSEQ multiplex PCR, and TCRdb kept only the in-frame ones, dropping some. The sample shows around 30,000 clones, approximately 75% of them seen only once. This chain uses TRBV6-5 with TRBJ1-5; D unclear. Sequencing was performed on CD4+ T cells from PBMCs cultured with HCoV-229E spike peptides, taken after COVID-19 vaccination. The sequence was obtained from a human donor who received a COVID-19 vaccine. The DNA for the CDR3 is TGTGCCAGCAGTTACGAAAACAGTGGTATCTATTCCCAGCATTTT. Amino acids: CASSYENSGIYSQHF.